This entry concerns a single T cell receptor beta chain. This entry comes from a study of technical replicates of blood from a few donors. The repertoire was sequenced with immunoSEQ multiplex PCR; TCRdb's copy has only in-frame clones and lacks some. This table has tens of thousands of clones, about 91% appearing once. CDR1 SGHRS and CDR2 YFSETQ come from the germline V gene. V lost 0 bases and J 2 bases, leaving 11 bases between the germline ends. CDR3 length equals 15 residues. The clonotype originates from a human donor in good health. Input material: T cells isolated from PBMCs. The chain links TRBV5-1 to TRBJ1-1; tentative D call: TRBD1 (5 bases). The CDR3 here is CASSLASGLNTEAFF. The CDR3 DNA is TGCGCCAGCAGCTTGGCATCAGGGCTAAACACTGAAGCTTTCTTT.